This T cell receptor beta chain was observed in a study of blood T cells in healthy people across ages. This CDR3 is 14 amino acids long. V was cut by 4 bases and J by 4 bases, with 15 bases left in between. Germline CDR1 is SGHRS and CDR2 is YFSETQ. A few counts support this clonotype. This may be a read error: a much more frequent sequence differs by one nucleotide. The second PCR ran roughly 6 to 11 cycles with a sample-barcoded 5' primer and J-beta primers. TCRdb reprocessed the 5' RACE reads with MiXCR, giving one entry per CDR3 protein. This sample yields 650,000 to 1,000,000 distinct CDR3 sequences, of which roughly 46% are seen a single time; roughly 18% belongs to the top ten.

This TCR was sampled from a man at least 80 years old in good health. Material for sequencing was blood. The chain links TRBV5-1 to TRBJ2-7; D is ambiguous. The CDR3 loop is CASSGSIGGYEQYF. The CDR3 nucleotides read TGCGCCAGCAGCGGGTCTATCGGCGGATACGAGCAGTACTTC.